This T cell receptor beta chain stems from a study of T cell repertoires in cytomegalovirus infection. This clonotype was seen many times. TCRdb called the reads again in MiXCR, with one record for every CDR3 protein. Of 200,000 to 300,000 distinct CDR3 sequences in the sample, 9% to 15% were seen once. V gave up 4 bases and J gave up 9 bases; unmatched junction bases: 8. The CDR3 is 15 amino acids. Per the germline V gene, CDR1 is SGHTA and CDR2 is FQGNSA. The chain joins TRBV7-2 to TRBJ1-6; 8 bases fit TRBD1. The TCR originated in a human donor in good health (CMV status not recorded). Some clones in this sample may be carry-over from other donors' samples. The sequenced material came from PBMCs. This chain's CDR3 is CASSSLGQGGSPLHF. CDR3 in DNA: TGTGCCAGCAGCTCCCTTGGACAGGGTGGTTCACCCCTCCACTTT.